The clone carrying this T cell receptor (beta chain) was observed many times. The antigen is undetermined. V lost 7 bases and J 4 bases, leaving 16 bases between the germline ends. This CDR3 has 14 amino acids. The V gene's germline CDR1 is MDHEN and CDR2 SYDVKM. The related graft donor's blood sample was taken on the day of bone marrow donation. This record comes from a study of T cells after posttransplantation cyclophosphamide. Study outcomes and limitations: Skin or GI-infiltrating T cells shared few TRB sequences with blood. After PTCy, TRB diversity resembled that of CNI/methotrexate controls. Donor CD8+ memory clones often dominated recipient blood repertoires at later times.

Clones were read by immunoSEQ multiplex PCR, and TCRdb kept only the in-frame ones, dropping some. There are 30,000 to 50,000 clones in the sample, none observed a single time. This TCR came from a woman between 45 and 65 years old in good health and a related stem cell transplant donor. Sample: PBMCs. The chain joins TRBV28 to TRBJ1-2; D perhaps matches TRBD1 (5 bases). DNA of the CDR3: TGTGCCAGCACCCCGCCCGGCAGGGCCTATGGCTACACCTTC. Translating gives CASTPPGRAYGYTF.